This TCR beta chain was found in a study of T cell repertoires in cytomegalovirus infection. Study information: Public TCR beta signatures marked donors with CMV infection and the matching HLA. Study-wide results and caveats: Dominating the ex vivo response were HLA-C-restricted CMV-specific TCR beta clonotypes. Individuals carrying CMV plus the relevant HLA were identified by cumulative frequency of public TCR beta families.

This clonotype was counted only a few times. As yet, its antigen is unknown. A single record per CDR3 protein comes from TCRdb applying MiXCR to the reads. The sample includes 150,000 to 200,000 distinct CDR3 sequences, 17% of them seen just once. Sample: CD8+ T cells from PBMCs. The source of this sequence is a human donor in good health (CMV status not recorded). Some clones in this sample may be carry-over from other donors' samples.

The CDR3 DNA reads TGTGCCAGCAGCTTACAAGCGGGGGGCTACAATGAGCAGTTCTTC. Protein sequence: CASSLQAGGYNEQFF. J is TRBJ2-1 and V is TRBV7-9; the match to TRBD2 covers 9 bases. The CDR3 has 15 amino acids. Germline assignment: CDR1 SEHNR and CDR2 FQNEAQ (reference sequence). Trimming took 2 bases from V and 3 from J; bases not matched to a gene: 2.